The 29 T cell receptor beta chains below were found in one sample sequenced in a study of T cells in women clearing cervical HPV infection. Here immunoSEQ multiplex PCR was the method, and the copy in TCRdb shows in-frame clones only, minus some. Here the sample table reports around 30,000 clones. The source material was blood buffy coat. These receptor sequences come from a woman between 18 and 75 years old with a cervical HPV16 infection that either progressed to CIN3+ or cleared (not recorded which).

As concerns this clone: Read coverage stops 3 residues before the CDR3 terminus; the germline J gene supplies the remainder. The genes are TRBV10-3 and TRBJ2-3; perhaps TRBD2 as D (6 bases). CDR1 and CDR2 (germline): ENHRY, SYGVKD. CDR3 length equals 14 residues. V was shortened by 5 bases and J by 2 bases, with 11 bases between the two germline ends. Partial CDR3 DNA: TGTGCCATCAGTCGGGGGTCCCTCACAGATACG. It encodes CAISRGSLTDT. The full CDR3 is CAISRGSLTDTQYF.

Note on this clone: The CDR3 end falls 3 residues outside the read, so it is completed with the germline J gene. The rearrangement uses TRBV15 and TRBJ1-2; D is unresolved. The germline V gene has CDR1 LNHNV and CDR2 YYDKDF (reference sequence). The ends were cut back, 1 base at V and 0 bases at J, with 9 bases in the middle. The CDR3 sequence is 15 residues long. The covered CDR3 bases are TGTGCCACCAGCAGAGGTCCAGTCGCTAACTATGGC. Protein: CATSRGPVANYG. The full-length CDR3 reads as CATSRGPVANYGYTF.

Remarks on this clone: The read finishes 3 residues shy of the CDR3 end, and the germline J gene is used to complete it. This chain links TRBV5-1 with TRBJ1-4; D is perhaps TRBD1 (5 bases). The germline gives CDR1 SGHRS, CDR2 YFSETQ. This CDR3 spans 18 amino acids. The CDR3 sequence: CASSSSGNNPSGANVLFF. The part of the CDR3 DNA that was read is TGCGCCAGCAGCTCCTCGGGAAACAACCCCTCTGGGGCCAACGTA.

Worth noting for this clone: With the read ending 3 residues before the CDR3 end, the germline J gene is used to fill in that end. This chain connects TRBV2 to TRBJ1-2; 8 bases agree with TRBD1. The CDR3 covers 14 residues. Germline-derived CDR1 and CDR2 are SNHLY and FYNNEI. The covered CDR3 bases are TGTGCCAGCAGTGTATACACAGGGGGGTTAGGC. Translated: CASSVYTGGLG. The complete CDR3 sequence is CASSVYTGGLGYTF.

Details on this clone: Coverage ceases 3 residues before the CDR3 finishes, and the germline J gene fills in the end. The chain couples TRBV7-8 to TRBJ1-2; D uncertain. Germline V lookup: CDR1 SGHVS, CDR2 FQNEAQ. The CDR3 covers 14 residues. This chain's CDR3 is CASSLAIYSYDYTF. The sequenced part of the CDR3 DNA is TGTGCCAGCAGCTTAGCCATATACAGTTACGAC.

Comment on this clone: The CDR3 end falls 3 residues outside the read, so it is completed with the germline J gene. The rearrangement joins TRBV2 to TRBJ2-3; 13 positions match TRBD2. The CDR3 is 16 amino acids. Per the germline V gene, CDR1 is SNHLY and CDR2 is FYNNEI. The DNA read from the CDR3 is TGTGCCAGCAGTTCACGACTAGCGGGGGGCGGAGGGACG. Protein product: CASSSRLAGGGGT. The whole CDR3 protein is CASSSRLAGGGGTQYF.

About this clone itself: The CDR3 end is not reached by the read, which stops 3 residues before it; the germline J gene fills it in. The chain uses TRBV20-1 and TRBJ2-7, with 11 nucleotides matching TRBD2. Germline values: CDR1 DFQATT, CDR2 SNEGSKA (reference sequence). V was pared by 5 bases and J by 6 bases, with 6 bases of the junction left unmatched. The CDR3 length is 13 residues. The CDR3 region is CSALGTSGIEQYF. CDR3 DNA (partial): TGCAGTGCTTTAGGGACTAGCGGAATCGAG.

As for this clone: The read ends 3 residues before the CDR3 terminus; that terminus is restored from the germline J gene. V is TRBV20-1 and J is TRBJ2-5; D uncertain. Germline V gene sequence: CDR1 DFQATT, CDR2 SNEGSKA (reference sequence). CDR3 length: 11 amino acids. V was clipped by 4 bases and J by 2 bases, with 5 bases between them. The CDR3 loop is CSAILQETQYF. The CDR3 DNA, read in part, is TGCAGTGCTATCCTACAAGAGACC.

Comment on this clone: Coverage ceases 3 residues before the CDR3 finishes, and the germline J gene fills in the end. The genes are TRBV5-1 and TRBJ1-6; possible D gene TRBD1, 5 bases. This CDR3 has 18 residues. The ends were cut back, 5 bases at V and 0 bases at J, with 18 bases in the middle. Germline CDR1 is SGHRS and CDR2 is YFSETQ. CDR3 loop: CASRGQPEMVSYNSPLHF. The CDR3 DNA, read in part, is TGCGCCAGCAGAGGACAACCAGAGATGGTCTCCTATAATTCACCC.

As for this clone: The read ends 3 residues before the CDR3 terminus; that terminus is restored from the germline J gene. The genes are TRBV2 and TRBJ1-5; D not certain. CDR1 SNHLY and CDR2 FYNNEI come from the germline V gene. V lost 2 bases and J 2 bases, leaving 7 bases between the germline ends. The CDR3 has 14 residues. The DNA read from the CDR3 is TGTGCCAGCAGTGAACAAACAGGCAATCAGCCC. It yields the protein CASSEQTGNQP. The complete CDR3 reads CASSEQTGNQPQHF.

Details on this clone: The CDR3 end lies 3 residues beyond the end of the read and is filled in from the germline J gene. This sequence joins TRBV2 and TRBJ1-5; TRBD1 might be the D (5 bases). V was pared by 2 bases and J by 8 bases, with 13 bases between. This CDR3 has 14 amino acids. Germline V gene sequence: CDR1 SNHLY, CDR2 FYNNEI. The CDR3 protein is CASSERQGREPQHF. The sequenced CDR3 bases are TGTGCCAGCAGTGAAAGGCAGGGTAGGGAGCCC.

For this clone: Read coverage stops 3 residues before the CDR3 terminus; the germline J gene supplies the remainder. This chain links TRBV9 with TRBJ2-5, with 7 positions matching TRBD2. Per the germline V gene, CDR1 is SGDLS and CDR2 is YYNGEE. This CDR3 contains 14 residues. V shed 4 bases and J 2 bases; nucleotides not matched to a gene: 5. CDR3 bases read: TGTGCCAGCAGCACCGAAGCGGGGCAAGAGACC. Translating it yields CASSTEAGQET. The entire CDR3 reads CASSTEAGQETQYF.

About this clone itself: The read is 3 residues too short to cover the CDR3 end, so that end is filled in from the germline J gene. The chain recombines TRBV20-1 with TRBJ2-2, with 7 bases lining up with TRBD1. Germline-derived CDR1 and CDR2 are DFQATT and SNEGSKA (reference sequence). The CDR3 is 16 amino acids. V lost 6 bases, J lost 2 bases, and 12 bases stayed unmatched. CDR3 in amino acids: CSAQSPGGRNTGELFF. The sequenced part of the CDR3 DNA is TGCAGTGCCCAGAGCCCAGGGGGTCGTAACACCGGGGAG.

Comments on this clone: The read ends 3 residues shy of where the CDR3 ends; the end is completed using the germline J gene. This sequence joins TRBV2 and TRBJ1-5; D not certain. CDR3 length: 13 residues. The V and J ends lost 7 bases and 3 bases respectively, with 10 bases between them. The germline V gene encodes CDR1 SNHLY and CDR2 FYNNEI. The CDR3 protein is CASKRVANQPQHF. Partial CDR3 DNA: TGTGCCAGCAAACGGGTAGCCAATCAGCCC.

For this clone: The read ends 3 residues before the CDR3 terminus; that terminus is restored from the germline J gene. The chain combines TRBV7-8 with TRBJ1-2, with a weak D call TRBD1 (6 bases). CDR1 and CDR2 from the germline V gene are SGHVS and FQNEAQ. The CDR3 is 14 amino acids. CDR3 bases read: TGTGCCAGCAGCTTATTGCGGGGGGCTAACGGC. Translated, it gives CASSLLRGANG. The whole CDR3 protein reads CASSLLRGANGYTF.

Points on this clone: The read gets to within 3 residues of the CDR3 end, and the germline J gene fills in the rest. V gene TRBV12-3 or TRBV12-4 combines with J gene TRBJ1-4; D is undetermined. The CDR3 sequence is 14 residues long. Deletions cut 3 bases from V and 1 base from J, with 6 bases between. CDR3 bases read: TGTGCCAGCAGTTTCCCTTTAACTAATGAAAAA. Its translation is CASSFPLTNEK. The whole CDR3 protein reads CASSFPLTNEKLFF.

Notes on this clone: The CDR3 end lies 3 residues beyond the end of the read and is filled in from the germline J gene. This chain uses TRBV5-1 with TRBJ1-5; the D is unclear. The length of the CDR3 is 15 residues. Germline lookup yields CDR1 SGHRS and CDR2 YFSETQ. Trimming took off 0 bases at V and 4 bases at J, with 11 bases between the two ends. The CDR3 DNA, read in part, is TGCGCCAGCAGCTTGGAAGGCGTAGGGAATCAGCCC. Translated, it gives CASSLEGVGNQP. The complete CDR3 reads CASSLEGVGNQPQHF.

Worth noting for this clone: The missing CDR3 end, 3 residues past where the read stops, is filled in from the germline J gene. The V gene is TRBV4-1, the J gene TRBJ2-5; D is perhaps TRBD1 (5 bases). This CDR3 is built from 13 residues. V was cut by 1 base and J by 2 bases, with 5 bases left in between. CDR1 and CDR2 (germline): MGHRA, YSYEKL. The CDR3 loop is CASSQGQQETQYF. The sequenced part of the CDR3 DNA is TGCGCCAGCAGCCAAGGACAGCAAGAGACC.

On this clone: The read falls 3 residues short of the CDR3 end, and the missing part is taken from the germline J gene. The rearrangement uses TRBV29-1 and TRBJ2-3; no reliable D call. The CDR3 contains 12 residues. Trimming took off 5 bases at V and 2 bases at J, with 8 bases between the two ends. Germline CDR1 is SQVTM and CDR2 is ANQGSEA. The CDR3 loop is CSVQKSTDTQYF. CDR3 bases read: TGCAGCGTTCAGAAGTCCACAGATACG.

Worth noting for this clone: The DNA ends 3 residues before the CDR3 does, and the rest of the CDR3 is filled in from the germline J gene. This chain uses TRBV7-2 with TRBJ1-1, with a possible D match to TRBD1 (6 bases). Trimming took off 3 bases at V and 3 bases at J, with 11 bases between the two ends. From germline, CDR1 is SGHTA and CDR2 FQGNSA. The CDR3 covers 14 residues. The CDR3 region is CASSLTGLYTEAFF. The sequenced part of the CDR3 DNA is TGTGCCAGCAGCTTGACAGGCCTTTACACTGAA.

Details on this clone: Read coverage stops 3 residues before the CDR3 terminus; the germline J gene supplies the remainder. J is TRBJ2-3 and V is TRBV7-2; a weak D match, TRBD2 (6 bases). This CDR3 is 17 amino acids long. The V gene's germline CDR1 is SGHTA and CDR2 FQGNSA. This CDR3 reads CASSLAPRRGGQETQYF. The sequenced part of the CDR3 DNA is TGTGCCAGCAGCTTAGCCCCCCGGCGGGGAGGACAAGAGACG.

On this clone itself: The CDR3 end lies 3 residues beyond the end of the read and is filled in from the germline J gene. This chain joins TRBV2 and TRBJ2-2; 8 bases map to TRBD2. In germline, CDR1 is SNHLY, CDR2 FYNNEI. J lost 0 bases, V lost 6 bases, and 9 bases had no gene match. This CDR3 comprises 17 residues. The sequenced CDR3 bases are TGTGCCAGCAGCACACCCCGGGGGGGGGCGAACACCGGGGAG. Protein product: CASSTPRGGANTGE. The whole CDR3 protein is CASSTPRGGANTGELFF.

As concerns this clone: The CDR3 goes on 3 residues after the read ends, and that part is filled in from the germline J gene. The V and J genes are TRBV10-3 and TRBJ1-1; D might be TRBD1 (5 bases). This CDR3 comprises 14 residues. Trimming pared 4 bases from V and 5 bases from J, leaving 14 bases between. Looked up from germline, CDR1 is ENHRY and CDR2 is SYGVKD. The CDR3 DNA, read in part, is TGTGCCATCAGTGCCCGGACGGAGGGGACTGAA. It codes for CAISARTEGTE. The entire CDR3 sequence reads CAISARTEGTEAFF.

Of note for this clone: The CDR3 end lies 3 residues beyond the end of the read and is filled in from the germline J gene. The chain carries TRBV19 and TRBJ1-5; D may be TRBD1 (6 bases). V was trimmed by 10 bases and J by 2 bases, leaving 21 bases between them. CDR3 length: 16 residues. Germline loops: CDR1 LNHDA, CDR2 SQIVND (reference sequence). The CDR3 bases that were read are TGTGCCACCCGAAGAATGGGGGCTAAGCGCAATCAGCCC. Translation gives CATRRMGAKRNQP. From start to end, the CDR3 is CATRRMGAKRNQPQHF.

CDR3 in amino acids: CASSQGSRGNEQFF. The part of the CDR3 DNA that was read is TGTGCCAGCTCACAGGGGTCGCGAGGGAATGAG. This chain uses TRBV18 with TRBJ2-1; D assignment may be TRBD1 or TRBD2 (5 bases each). The read halts 3 residues ahead of the CDR3 end, with the missing end drawn from the germline J gene. The V gene's germline CDR1 is KGHSH and CDR2 LQKENI. This CDR3 contains 14 residues. The V and J ends lost 4 bases and 7 bases respectively, with 14 bases between them.

Concerning this clone: The read comes to an end 3 residues before the CDR3 does, leaving the germline J gene to fill in the end. The chain uses TRBV18 and TRBJ2-3; a possible D gene is TRBD1 (5 bases). There are 15 residues in the CDR3. Germline V gene data show CDR1 as KGHSH and CDR2 as LQKENI. CDR3 loop: CASSPHLGAGETQYF. CDR3 bases read: TGTGCCAGCTCACCACATCTAGGGGCAGGAGAGACG.

About this clone itself: The read ends 3 residues shy of where the CDR3 ends; the end is completed using the germline J gene. J is TRBJ1-2 and V is TRBV7-6; maybe TRBD1 (6 bases). Per the germline V gene, CDR1 is SGHVS and CDR2 is FNYEAQ. This CDR3 has 17 residues. V was clipped by 2 bases and J by 0 bases, with 16 bases between them. CDR3 bases read: TGTGCCAGCAGCTTAAAGGCGGCAGGGGAGGCTAACTATGGC. Translated: CASSLKAAGEANYG. The whole CDR3 protein reads CASSLKAAGEANYGYTF.

Note on this clone: The read terminates 3 residues ahead of where the CDR3 ends, so the germline J gene completes it. The chain has TRBV18 and TRBJ1-1, with TRBD1 as a possible D gene (5 bases). The CDR3 spans 14 residues. The V end lost 3 bases, the J end lost 1 base, and 9 bases lay between the germline ends. CDR1 is KGHSH, CDR2 LQKENI, per germline. CDR3 sequence reads: CASSPQTGNTEAFF. The DNA read from the CDR3 is TGTGCCAGCTCACCGCAAACAGGGAACACTGAA. The full variable domain, rest sourced from reference TRBV18 and TRBJ1-1, is NAGVMQNPRHLVRRRGQEARLRCSPMKGHSHVYWYRQLPEEGLKFMVYLQKENIIDESGMPKERFSAEFPKEGPSILRIQQVVRGDSAAYFCASSPQTGNTEAFFGQGTRLTVV.

As concerns this clone: From the germline J gene comes the end of the CDR3, since the read stops 3 residues before it. V and J are TRBV20-1 and TRBJ2-1; the D gene is possibly TRBD2 (5 bases). CDR3 size: 16 residues. Germline CDR1 DFQATT, CDR2 SNEGSKA (reference sequence). The V end lost 5 bases, the J end lost 0 bases, and 17 bases lay between the germline ends. CDR3 protein: CSAEPRAASSYNEQFF. CDR3 bases read: TGCAGTGCTGAACCTAGAGCGGCGAGCTCCTACAATGAG.